Below are 22 T cell receptor beta chains sequenced from a single sample in a study of shared T cell receptors in the human thymus. The repertoire was sequenced with immunoSEQ multiplex PCR; TCRdb's copy has only in-frame clones and lacks some. The repertoire consists of almost 550,000 clones, with around three quarters occurring once and the leading ten covering around 0.013%. This same sample was also taken into another study, of human thymus T cells.

The sequencing input was thymocytes. All receptors derive from a boy less than two years old with a congenital heart defect.

This clone was seen once. The rearrangement uses TRBV7-9 and TRBJ2-5, with 7 bases identical to TRBD2. Trimming removed 8 bases from V and 2 bases from J; junction bases left unmatched: 11. CDR1 and CDR2 (germline): SEHNR, FQNEAQ (reference sequence). This CDR3 is built from 15 residues. CDR3: CASSRREWTQETQYF. CDR3 in DNA: TGTGCCAGCTCCCGGCGGGAGTGGACTCAAGAGACCCAGTACTTC.

This clone appeared a few times. The rearrangement uses TRBV7-2 and TRBJ2-6, with unresolved D. Trimming stripped 5 bases from V and 0 bases from J, with 14 bases between. The CDR3 has 17 amino acids. Germline lookup yields CDR1 SGHTA and CDR2 FQGNSA. Here the CDR3 reads CASSPRISISGANVLTF. The CDR3 DNA sequence: TGTGCCAGCAGCCCTAGGATCAGCATCTCTGGGGCCAACGTCCTGACTTTC. The full variable domain, rest sourced from reference TRBV7-2 and TRBJ2-6, is GAGVSQSPSNKVTEKGKDVELRCDPISGHTALYWYRQSLGQGLEFLIYFQGNSAPDKSGLPSDRFSAERTGGSVSTLTIQRTQQEDSAVYLCASSPRISISGANVLTFGAGSRLTVL.

The V call is TRBV13, the J call TRBJ2-7; a possible D gene is TRBD2 (5 bases). The germline V and J ends were trimmed by 0 bases and 4 bases, with 16 bases remaining between them. This CDR3 is built from 16 residues. Germline loops: CDR1 PRHDT, CDR2 FYEKMQ (reference sequence). In DNA, the CDR3 is TGTGCCAGCAGCTTAGGCGGACTCCGAGGCCCTTACGAGCAGTACTTC. Its translation: CASSLGGLRGPYEQYF. The variable domain in full, with the rest retrieved from reference TRBV13 and TRBJ2-7, is AAGVIQSPRHLIKEKRETATLKCYPIPRHDTVYWYQQGPGQDPQFLISFYEKMQSDKGSIPDRFSAQQFSDYHSELNMSSLELGDSALYFCASSLGGLRGPYEQYFGPGTRLTVT.

This clone occurred once. The chain is built from TRBV4-3 and TRBJ2-7; possibly TRBD2 for D (5 bases). The germline gives CDR1 LGHNA, CDR2 YSLEER. The CDR3 is made up of 19 amino acids. V was pared by 1 base and J by 0 bases, with 22 bases between. CDR3 DNA: TGCGCCAGCAGCCAAGTAGGTCCTGAGGGCAAGAATAACTCCTACGAGCAGTACTTC. Translated, it gives CASSQVGPEGKNNSYEQYF.

The chain employs TRBV6-5 and TRBJ1-1; unclear D gene. Germline CDR1 and CDR2: MNHEY and SVGAGI. V was clipped by 7 bases and J by 5 bases, with 14 bases between them. CDR3 length: 13 amino acids. The CDR3 bases are TGTGCCAGCAACCCAGGTAAACGGACTGAAGCTTTCTTT. Its translation: CASNPGKRTEAFF.

The chain employs TRBV5-1 and TRBJ2-7; tentatively, D is TRBD2 (5 bases). Deletions cut 2 bases from V and 2 bases from J, with 23 bases between. The CDR3 is made up of 18 amino acids. Germline V gene data show CDR1 as SGHRS and CDR2 as YFSETQ. Here the CDR3 reads CASSFGPGRIANTYEQYF. In DNA form, the CDR3 reads TGCGCCAGCAGCTTTGGCCCCGGCCGAATAGCGAATACCTACGAGCAGTACTTC.

The V and J genes are TRBV5-5 and TRBJ2-7; 7 bases are a match to TRBD1. The CDR3 contains 17 residues. V dropped 4 bases and J dropped 4; count of bases not matched to a gene: 17. The germline CDR1 and CDR2 sequences are SGHKS and YYEKEE (reference sequence). CDR3 protein: CASSPEGPRDRKYEQYF. The CDR3 DNA reads TGTGCCAGCAGCCCAGAGGGCCCCCGGGACAGAAAATACGAGCAGTACTTC. Combining the CDR3 with reference TRBV5-5 and TRBJ2-7 gives the whole variable domain DAGVTQSPTHLIKTRGQQVTLRCSPISGHKSVSWYQQVLGQGPQFIFQYYEKEERGRGNFPDRFSARQFPNYSSELNVNALLLGDSALYLCASSPEGPRDRKYEQYFGPGTRLTVT.

The chain couples TRBV4-3 to TRBJ1-1; the D is unclear. The CDR3 is made up of 15 amino acids. Trimming cost V 1 base and J 2 bases, with 11 bases left between them. CDR1 is LGHNA, CDR2 YSLEER, per germline. DNA for the CDR3: TGCGCCAGCAGCCAAGTCCCCCAGATAAACACTGAAGCTTTCTTT. Protein: CASSQVPQINTEAFF.

This clone was seen only a few times. V and J are TRBV10-2 and TRBJ2-7; D perhaps matches TRBD1 (5 bases). With 2 bases removed from V and 3 bases from J, the gap between germline ends came to 14 bases. This CDR3 is built from 15 residues. Germline V lookup: CDR1 WSHSY, CDR2 SAAADI. The CDR3 here is CASSEIREGNYEQYF. DNA for the CDR3: TGCGCCAGCAGTGAGATCAGGGAAGGGAACTACGAGCAGTACTTC.

J is TRBJ2-7 and V is TRBV11-1, with TRBD2 as a possible D gene (6 bases). The V end lost 5 bases, the J end lost 2 bases, and 16 bases lay between the germline ends. This CDR3 comprises 15 residues. Per the germline V gene, CDR1 is SGHAT and CDR2 is FQDESV (reference sequence). The CDR3 nucleotides are TGTGCCAGCAGCCTCCAAGCGGGTACCCCCTACGAGCAGTACTTC. Protein: CASSLQAGTPYEQYF.

The rearrangement uses TRBV6-5 and TRBJ2-3, with D perhaps TRBD2 (6 bases). CDR3 size: 16 residues. V was cut by 4 bases and J by 5 bases, with 19 bases left in between. Germline V lookup: CDR1 MNHEY, CDR2 SVGAGI. The CDR3 DNA follows: TGTGCCAGCAGTTCGACTAGACGATACGTGAAAGATACGCAGTATTTT. Protein sequence: CASSSTRRYVKDTQYF.

The chain recombines TRBV5-4 with TRBJ1-1, with D tentatively TRBD1 (5 bases). CDR1 is SGHNT and CDR2 is YYREEE in the germline V gene (reference sequence). CDR3 length: 16 residues. V was cut by 0 bases and J by 1 base, with 13 bases left in between. The CDR3, as DNA: TGTGCCAGCAGCTTGGGCAGGACATGGAGGAACACTGAAGCTTTCTTT. Protein sequence: CASSLGRTWRNTEAFF.

The rearrangement uses TRBV9 and TRBJ1-4; no clear D gene. Germline loops: CDR1 SGDLS, CDR2 YYNGEE. The CDR3 loop spans 15 amino acids. The V and J ends lost 2 bases and 3 bases respectively, with 11 bases between them. CDR3 residues: CASSVRWAPNEKLFF. The CDR3 DNA reads as TGTGCCAGCAGCGTTAGGTGGGCTCCTAATGAAAAACTGTTTTTT.

The chain has TRBV9 and TRBJ2-3; 9 nucleotides match TRBD2. The V segment lost 0 bases and the J segment 5 bases; nucleotides outside the gene matches: 10. CDR1 SGDLS and CDR2 YYNGEE come from the germline V gene. The CDR3 covers 17 residues. The CDR3 nucleotides are TGTGCCAGCAGCGTAGTAGGGGTAGCGGGAGAAGGAGATACGCAGTATTTT. Protein: CASSVVGVAGEGDTQYF.

Of note for this clone: One end of the junction does not line up with germline, which may come from a read error. The V gene is TRBV10-2, the J gene TRBJ2-2; TRBD2 is a possible D gene (6 bases). This CDR3 contains 14 residues. CDR1 is WSHSY, CDR2 SAAADI, per germline. This chain's CDR3 is CASIEGLFTGELFF. CDR3 in DNA: TGCGCCAGCATTGAGGGACTTTTCACCGGGGAGCTGTTTTTT.

This clone has a handful of counts. At one end the junction does not follow the germline gene, possibly because of a read error. This rearrangement joins TRBV5-8 to TRBJ2-7; the match to TRBD1 covers 7 bases. Germline assignment: CDR1 SGHTS and CDR2 YDEGEE. The CDR3 has 10 amino acids. The CDR3 protein is CASSLGQGDF. The CDR3 DNA reads TGTGCCAGCAGCCTGGGCCAGGGGGACTTC.

The chain recombines TRBV6-6 with TRBJ2-7; TRBD2 matches 8 bases. This CDR3 region has 13 residues. V gave up 2 bases and J gave up 7 bases; unmatched junction bases: 4. Per the germline V gene, CDR1 is MNHNY and CDR2 is SVGAGI (reference sequence). The CDR3 sequence: CASSYRAGGEQYF. DNA of the CDR3: TGTGCCAGCAGTTACCGGGCGGGAGGTGAGCAGTACTTC.

The chain is built from TRBV21-1 and TRBJ2-1; the DNA was not used to check the table's D call, TRBD2. TRBV21-1 constitutes a pseudogene. The CDR3 has 15 amino acids. The chain's CDR3 is CASSMWYSDYNEQFF. As DNA, the CDR3 is TGTGCCAGCAGCATGTGGTACTCCGACTACAATGAGCAGTTCTTC.

This rearrangement joins TRBV19 to TRBJ2-7; D may be TRBD1 (5 bases). Looked up from germline, CDR1 is LNHDA and CDR2 is SQIVND (reference sequence). The CDR3 loop spans 16 amino acids. Trimming removed 3 bases from V and 3 bases from J, with 18 bases in between. The CDR3 DNA follows: TGTGCCAGTAGTATTAGTGAGCCAGGGCTGCACTACGAGCAGTACTTC. Its protein product is CASSISEPGLHYEQYF.

Points on this clone: Distinct nucleotide sequences in the sample also encode this CDR3. The chain has TRBV9 and TRBJ1-5, with TRBD1 matching over 7 bases. V dropped 3 bases and J dropped 0; count of bases not matched to a gene: 3. The CDR3 covers 15 residues. The germline V gene has CDR1 SGDLS and CDR2 YYNGEE. CDR3 coding DNA: TGTGCCAGCAGCGGCGACAGGGATAGCAATCAGCCCCAGCATTTT. Translating gives CASSGDRDSNQPQHF.

V and J are TRBV5-1 and TRBJ2-5, with 9 bases fitting TRBD1. The germline CDR1 and CDR2 sequences are SGHRS and YFSETQ. The J segment lost 2 bases and the V segment lost 4 bases, leaving 15 bases of the junction unmatched. The CDR3 consists of 18 residues. DNA for the CDR3: TGCGCCAGCAGCCCACGAACTGTCTGGGACAGGGCTCAAGAGACCCAGTACTTC. Translated: CASSPRTVWDRAQETQYF.

This clone came up a few times. This sequence joins TRBV28 and TRBJ1-2, with 10 bases fitting TRBD1. Germline loops: CDR1 MDHEN, CDR2 SYDVKM. CDR3 length equals 14 residues. V dropped 5 bases and J dropped 7; count of bases not matched to a gene: 7. CDR3 sequence reads: CASSPGTGVGGYTF. The DNA of the CDR3 is TGTGCCAGCAGTCCAGGGACAGGGGTGGGTGGCTACACCTTC.